Below are 22 T cell receptor beta chains sequenced from a single sample in a study of blood T cell repertoires in COVID-19. Profiling relied on immunoSEQ multiplex PCR, and the TCRdb table lists in-frame clones only, not all of them. The sample lists 100,000 to 150,000 clones; 65% to 90% were seen once. The sequenced sample consisted of peripheral blood. These receptors all stem from an elderly man with active or convalescent COVID-19.

The rearrangement joins TRBV6-2 or TRBV6-3 to TRBJ2-7; 8 bases agree with TRBD2. The CDR3 contains 16 residues. Trimming took 6 bases from V and 1 from J; bases not matched to a gene: 11. Germline loops: CDR1 MNHEY, CDR2 SVGEGT. The CDR3 bases are TGTGCCAGCAGCCAAACGGCGGGGGGATCTTCCTACGAGCAGTACTTC. Protein product: CASSQTAGGSSYEQYF.

J is TRBJ2-1 and V is TRBV20-1; 8 bases fit TRBD1. Germline V lookup: CDR1 DFQATT, CDR2 SNEGSKA (reference sequence). The junction had 9 bases not matched to a gene; V was cut back by 3 bases and J by 5 bases. The CDR3 length is 15 residues. In DNA, the CDR3 is TGCAGTGCTAGTTCTGGCAGGGGGCTTAACAATGAGCAGTTCTTC. This sequence encodes CSASSGRGLNNEQFF.

This chain connects TRBV7-3 to TRBJ2-7, with TRBD1 identical over 9 bases. From germline, CDR1 is SGHTA and CDR2 FQGTGA. V was pared by 4 bases and J by 4 bases, with 11 bases of the junction left unmatched. The CDR3 runs to 16 residues. CDR3 in amino acids: CASSSIPGQGQYEQYF. The DNA of the CDR3 is TGTGCCAGCAGCTCTATCCCGGGACAGGGACAATACGAGCAGTACTTC.

V usage is TRBV28 and J usage is TRBJ2-4; TRBD2 matches 14 bases. Germline V CDR1 and CDR2: MDHEN, SYDVKM. The CDR3 totals 17 residues. The ends lost 3 bases at V and 9 bases at J; junction bases unmatched: 10. The DNA for the CDR3 is TGTGCCAGCAGTTTCCTATCGACTAGCGGGGGGGCGGGCATTCAGTACTTC. This gives the protein CASSFLSTSGGAGIQYF.

The CDR3 sequence: CASSLDRGGNTIYF. For the CDR3, the DNA is TGTGCCAGCAGCCTCGACAGGGGCGGAAACACCATATATTTT. This rearrangement joins TRBV14 to TRBJ1-3, with 8 bases aligning to TRBD1. CDR3 length: 14 amino acids. Germline-derived CDR1 and CDR2 are SGHDN and FVKESK. J gave up 4 bases and V 4 bases, and 3 bases lay outside the gene matches.

This clone was counted a few times. V gene TRBV30 combines with J gene TRBJ2-1; 8 bases align to TRBD2. The CDR3 is 12 amino acids. Germline assignment: CDR1 GTSNPN and CDR2 SVGIG (reference sequence). Trimming took 1 base from V and 12 from J; bases not matched to a gene: 5. CDR3 amino acids: CAWSDGGARQFF. In DNA, the CDR3 is TGTGCCTGGAGTGACGGGGGGGCCAGGCAGTTCTTC.

The genes are TRBV24-1 and TRBJ1-4; D perhaps matches TRBD1 (6 bases). The germline CDR1 and CDR2 sequences are KGHDR and SFDVKD. The CDR3 contains 14 residues. Trimming shortened V by 4 bases and J by 5 bases, and 10 bases separated the two germline ends. The CDR3, as DNA: TGTGCCACCAGTGAGACAGGACGGAATGAAAAACTGTTTTTT. It translates to CATSETGRNEKLFF.

This clone was recorded once. The J gene is TRBJ1-1, the V gene TRBV25-1; 9 positions match TRBD1. Trimming cost V 1 base and J 10 bases; bases outside gene matches: 7. Germline loops: CDR1 MGHDK, CDR2 SYGVNS. The CDR3 runs 14 residues. CDR3 protein: CASSESGGTGRAFF. The CDR3 nucleotides are TGTGCCAGCAGTGAATCAGGCGGGACAGGGAGAGCTTTCTTT.

The chain combines TRBV5-5 with TRBJ1-5; D gene ambiguous. Germline values: CDR1 SGHKS, CDR2 YYEKEE (reference sequence). The CDR3 runs to 15 residues. V lost 1 base to trimming and J lost 0 bases, with 8 bases between them. The CDR3 spells CASSLFQNSNQPQHF. The CDR3 nucleotides read TGTGCCAGCAGCTTGTTTCAGAATAGCAATCAGCCCCAGCATTTT.

The gene calls are TRBV28 and TRBJ2-7; TRBD1 might be the D (8 bases). The V end lost 6 bases, the J end lost 7 bases, and 25 bases lay between the germline ends. Per germline, CDR1 MDHEN and CDR2 SYDVKM. The CDR3 length is 16 residues. CDR3: CASRPGGGGPAGEQYF. DNA for the CDR3: TGTGCCAGCAGGCCAGGGGGCGGGGGACCGGCGGGGGAGCAGTACTTC.

V is TRBV18 and J is TRBJ1-1; D is unresolved. The CDR3 covers 13 residues. The V end was cut by 3 bases, the J end by 11 bases, with 16 bases between. The germline V gene has CDR1 KGHSH and CDR2 LQKENI. CDR3 residues: CASSPPDQRNAFF. In DNA, the CDR3 is TGTGCCAGCTCACCGCCTGACCAGAGGAACGCTTTCTTT.

The V gene is TRBV28, the J gene TRBJ1-1, with D uncertain. Germline CDR1 is MDHEN and CDR2 is SYDVKM. The CDR3 is 14 amino acids. Deletions cut 3 bases from V and 1 base from J, with 9 bases between. The CDR3 sequence: CASSFVNSNTEAFF. The DNA for the CDR3 is TGTGCCAGCAGTTTCGTCAACTCGAACACTGAAGCTTTCTTT.

The CDR3 DNA reads TGTGCCAGCAGCCCAGGGATCTACAATGAGCAGTTCTTC. This sequence encodes CASSPGIYNEQFF. This sequence joins TRBV11-2 and TRBJ2-1; possibly TRBD1 for D (5 bases). The ends were cut back, 5 bases at V and 3 bases at J, with 8 bases in the middle. The CDR3 is 13 residues long. Germline loops: CDR1 SGHAT, CDR2 FQNNGV.

The V and J genes are TRBV5-1 and TRBJ1-2, with 8 nucleotides matching TRBD1. This CDR3 contains 15 residues. Germline loops: CDR1 SGHRS, CDR2 YFSETQ. Trimming at V came to 4 bases and at J to 4 bases, leaving 9 bases not matched to a gene. The CDR3 region is CASSPGGQGAYGYTF. The CDR3 DNA reads TGCGCCAGCAGCCCTGGGGGGCAGGGGGCCTATGGCTACACCTTC.

Here the CDR3 reads CASSAQPNYGYTF. The CDR3 coding sequence is TGTGCCAGCAGTGCACAGCCTAACTATGGCTACACCTTC. J is TRBJ1-2 and V is TRBV2; no firm D call. Trimming stripped 4 bases from V and 0 bases from J, with 6 bases between. Germline CDR1 is SNHLY and CDR2 is FYNNEI. CDR3 length: 13 residues. The variable domain in full, with the rest retrieved from reference TRBV2 and TRBJ1-2, is EPEVTQTPSHQVTQMGQEVILRCVPISNHLYFYWYRQILGQKVEFLVSFYNNEISEKSEIFDDQFSVERPDGSNFTLKIRSTKLEDSAMYFCASSAQPNYGYTFGSGTRLTVV.

This chain joins TRBV24-1 and TRBJ2-3; 7 nucleotides agree with TRBD1. Germline CDR1 reads KGHDR; CDR2 reads SFDVKD. V dropped 4 bases and J dropped 6; count of bases not matched to a gene: 12. The CDR3 runs to 16 residues. The CDR3 here is CATSEADKGAADTQYF. The CDR3 DNA is TGTGCCACCAGTGAAGCGGACAAGGGGGCCGCCGATACGCAGTATTTT.

The gene calls are TRBV7-2 and TRBJ2-5, with D perhaps matching TRBD1 (5 bases). Trimming left V 5 bases short and J 7 bases short, with 17 bases between. The CDR3 runs 14 residues. In germline, CDR1 is SGHTA, CDR2 FQGNSA. The CDR3 DNA follows: TGTGCCAGCAGCCGGACGTACCTGCAGGGGACCCAGTACTTC. This codes for CASSRTYLQGTQYF.

The chain employs TRBV7-3 and TRBJ2-1; 10 bases fit TRBD2. CDR3 length: 15 amino acids. CDR1 and CDR2 (germline): SGHTA, FQGTGA. J gave up 4 bases and V 5 bases, and 5 bases lay outside the gene matches. The CDR3 region is CASSPDSGRYNEQFF. In nucleotides, the CDR3 is TGTGCCAGCAGCCCCGATAGCGGGAGGTACAATGAGCAGTTCTTC.

CDR3 sequence (DNA): TGTGCCATCAGTGAGTCGCCCGGGACTATCAGGAGCTCCTACAATGAGCAGTTCTTC. Its translation is CAISESPGTIRSSYNEQFF. V usage is TRBV10-3 and J usage is TRBJ2-1; 7 bases agree with TRBD2. The CDR3 consists of 19 residues. V shed 0 bases and J 0 bases; nucleotides not matched to a gene: 11. CDR1 is ENHRY, CDR2 SYGVKD, per germline.

The chain combines TRBV19 with TRBJ1-2; TRBD1 aligns across 7 bases. The CDR3 runs to 13 residues. CDR1 LNHDA and CDR2 SQIVND come from the germline V gene (reference sequence). V shed 9 bases, J shed 6 bases, and the junction held 10 bases outside the gene matches. DNA of the CDR3: TGTGCCAGCCGGCGGGACAGTACCCATGGCTACACCTTC. Encoded protein: CASRRDSTHGYTF. The whole variable domain, remainder taken from reference TRBV19 and TRBJ1-2, is DGGITQSPKYLFRKEGQNVTLSCEQNLNHDAMYWYRQDPGQGLRLIYYSQIVNDFQKGDIAEGYSVSREKKESFPLTVTSAQKNPTAFYLCASRRDSTHGYTFGSGTRLTVV.

This clone occurred once. The chain uses TRBV18 and TRBJ1-5; D is unclear. In germline, CDR1 is KGHSH, CDR2 LQKENI. CDR3 length: 16 residues. Trimming shortened V by 1 base and J by 6 bases, and 16 bases separated the two germline ends. The CDR3 here is CASSPRVEVLRQPQHF. Here the CDR3 DNA reads TGTGCCAGCTCACCACGGGTCGAGGTACTGCGTCAGCCCCAGCATTTT. Combining the CDR3 with reference TRBV18 and TRBJ1-5 gives the whole variable domain NAGVMQNPRHLVRRRGQEARLRCSPMKGHSHVYWYRQLPEEGLKFMVYLQKENIIDESGMPKERFSAEFPKEGPSILRIQQVVRGDSAAYFCASSPRVEVLRQPQHFGDGTRLSIL.

The chain combines TRBV24-1 with TRBJ2-1; a weak D match, TRBD1 (6 bases). In germline, CDR1 is KGHDR, CDR2 SFDVKD. The CDR3 sequence is 15 residues long. Trimming took 2 bases from V and 9 from J, leaving 16 bases between them. The CDR3 protein is CATSDSRDKILEQFF. DNA for the CDR3: TGTGCCACCAGTGATTCACGGGACAAAATACTTGAGCAGTTCTTC.